The 27 T cell receptor beta chains listed next were all sequenced from one sample in a study of cytomegalovirus exposure and HLA in healthy donors. The primer mix had 60 Vbeta and 13 Jbeta primers. This table comes from immunoSEQ multiplex PCR, and its TCRdb copy is limited to in-frame clones, with some not included. The data contain 200,000 to 250,000 clones, around 80% of them singletons. Sequenced input: PBMCs. These receptors were obtained from a woman aged 40 to 55 in good health and CMV-seronegative.

The gene calls are TRBV2 and TRBJ2-5, with 8 bases lining up with TRBD1. Per the germline V gene, CDR1 is SNHLY and CDR2 is FYNNEI. The CDR3 is 13 residues long. The V and J ends lost 7 bases and 4 bases, in that order; junction bases with no gene match: 5. The CDR3 bases are TGTGCCAGCACAGGGGGCTCAGGAGAGACCCAGTACTTC. It codes for CASTGGSGETQYF.

This clone was detected a few times. The genes are TRBV21-1 and TRBJ2-7; TRBD2 is the table's D call and was not checked against the DNA. TRBV21-1 is assigned pseudogene status. The CDR3 spans 15 residues. CDR3 in DNA: TGTGCCAGCAGCCTCTGGGACGGGAGCTCCTACGAGCAGTACTTC. Its protein product is CASSLWDGSSYEQYF.

The chain employs TRBV9 and TRBJ1-2; 7 bases match TRBD1. Trimming at V came to 4 bases and at J to 4 bases, leaving 10 bases not matched to a gene. The CDR3 totals 15 residues. The germline CDR1 and CDR2 sequences are SGDLS and YYNGEE. CDR3 region: CASSRQGQNIYGYTF. The DNA for the CDR3 is TGTGCCAGCAGCCGACAGGGACAGAACATCTATGGCTACACCTTC.

V is TRBV2 and J is TRBJ2-1, with 10 bases fitting TRBD2. Germline lookup yields CDR1 SNHLY and CDR2 FYNNEI. CDR3 length: 14 residues. The junction had 2 bases not matched to a gene; V was cut back by 9 bases and J by 0 bases. CDR3 sequence (DNA): TGTGCCAGTTTAGCGGGGGGCTCCTACAATGAGCAGTTCTTC. This codes for CASLAGGSYNEQFF.

The chain combines TRBV30 with TRBJ2-5; 14 nucleotides line up with TRBD2. Trimming removed 5 bases from V and 3 bases from J; junction bases left unmatched: 5. CDR1 is GTSNPN, CDR2 SVGIG, per germline (reference sequence). There are 15 residues in the CDR3. CDR3 sequence (DNA): TGTGCCTGGCACCCGGGACTAGCGGGGGAAGAGACCCAGTACTTC. It yields the protein CAWHPGLAGEETQYF. Complete variable domain (other parts from reference TRBV30 and TRBJ2-5): SQTIHQWPATLVQPVGSPLSLECTVEGTSNPNLYWYRQAAGRGLQLLFYSVGIGQISSEVPQNLSASRPQDRQFILSSKKLLLSDSGFYLCAWHPGLAGEETQYFGPGTRLLVL.

V usage is TRBV28 and J usage is TRBJ1-2; D remains unclear. This CDR3 region has 12 residues. Germline values: CDR1 MDHEN, CDR2 SYDVKM. The germline V and J ends were trimmed by 5 bases and 4 bases, with 8 bases remaining between them. The CDR3 loop is CASSHIRYGYTF. In DNA, the CDR3 is TGTGCCAGCAGTCACATACGCTATGGCTACACCTTC.

V gene TRBV6-4 combines with J gene TRBJ2-3; D might be TRBD2 (6 bases). The CDR3 is 15 residues long. Per the germline V gene, CDR1 is MRHNA and CDR2 is SNTAGT. The ends were cut back, 4 bases at V and 0 bases at J, with 11 bases in the middle. The CDR3 region is CASSAGGTSTDTQYF. CDR3 coding DNA: TGTGCCAGCAGTGCAGGAGGGACTAGCACAGATACGCAGTATTTT.

As to this clone: An end of the junction does not agree with germline; a read error may underlie this. Written as DNA, the CDR3 is TGTGCCAGCAGTTACTCGGACAGCGGCTACCCCTTC. Its protein is CASSYSDSGYPF. The chain joins TRBV2 to TRBJ1-2, with D perhaps TRBD1 (6 bases). Per the germline V gene, CDR1 is SNHLY and CDR2 is FYNNEI. The CDR3 has 12 residues.

This chain links TRBV7-9 with TRBJ1-2, with 10 bases identical to TRBD1. Germline V gene data show CDR1 as SEHNR and CDR2 as FQNEAQ (reference sequence). Trimming took 2 bases from V and 7 from J; bases not matched to a gene: 4. This CDR3 comprises 14 residues. The CDR3 DNA reads as TGTGCCAGCAGCTTACGGGACAGGGGAGGTGGCTACACCTTC. Translated: CASSLRDRGGGYTF. The variable domain in full, completed from reference TRBV7-9 and TRBJ1-2, reads DTGVSQNPRHKITKRGQNVTFRCDPISEHNRLYWYRQTLGQGPEFLTYFQNEAQLEKSRLLSDRFSAERPKGSFSTLEIQRTEQGDSAMYLCASSLRDRGGGYTFGSGTRLTVV.

This clone was seen just once. The chain combines TRBV28 with TRBJ2-7, with 7 bases aligning to TRBD1. V shed 7 bases and J 5 bases; nucleotides not matched to a gene: 8. The length of the CDR3 is 13 residues. Germline-derived CDR1 and CDR2 are MDHEN and SYDVKM. The CDR3, as DNA: TGTGCCAGCACTACAGGGGTTCGGAACGAGCAGTACTTC. Its protein is CASTTGVRNEQYF.

V gene TRBV9 combines with J gene TRBJ2-5, with 8 bases identical to TRBD2. The V gene's germline CDR1 is SGDLS and CDR2 YYNGEE. The V segment lost 3 bases and the J segment 5 bases; nucleotides outside the gene matches: 12. The CDR3 is 16 residues long. Written as DNA, the CDR3 is TGTGCCAGCAGCGGAGGGACTAGTTCTGCCCGGGAGACCCAGTACTTC. Translated, it gives CASSGGTSSARETQYF.

The chain carries TRBV10-3 and TRBJ2-5; unclear D gene. In germline, CDR1 is ENHRY, CDR2 SYGVKD. V gave up 3 bases and J gave up 2 bases, with 10 bases separating them. This CDR3 is built from 14 residues. CDR3 coding DNA: TGTGCCATCAGTGATTCGGAGCTTCAAGAGACCCAGTACTTC. Its translation is CAISDSELQETQYF.

This chain links TRBV10-3 with TRBJ2-6; perhaps TRBD1 as D (6 bases). The germline V gene has CDR1 ENHRY and CDR2 SYGVKD. V was clipped by 10 bases and J by 4 bases, with 23 bases between them. The length of the CDR3 is 17 residues. The CDR3 DNA reads TGTGCCACCGAACCGGACAGCTTAAAATCCGGGGCCAACGTCCTGACTTTC. Translation: CATEPDSLKSGANVLTF.

The chain employs TRBV6-6 and TRBJ1-5; possible D gene TRBD1, 6 bases. This CDR3 is 14 amino acids long. The V end was cut by 2 bases, the J end by 3 bases, with 8 bases between. The germline V gene has CDR1 MNHNY and CDR2 SVGAGI (reference sequence). CDR3 protein: CASSYGGANQPQHF. CDR3 nucleotides: TGTGCCAGCAGTTACGGGGGCGCCAATCAGCCCCAGCATTTT.

The genes are TRBV9 and TRBJ2-3; TRBD2 matches at 10 bases. Trimming at V came to 0 bases and at J to 3 bases, leaving 4 bases not matched to a gene. CDR3 length equals 16 residues. Germline V CDR1 and CDR2: SGDLS, YYNGEE. CDR3 residues: CASSVAGLAETDTQYF. The CDR3 coding sequence is TGTGCCAGCAGCGTAGCAGGACTAGCGGAGACAGATACGCAGTATTTT.

The genes are TRBV11-3 and TRBJ2-7; D may be TRBD2 (6 bases). The CDR3 extends over 14 amino acids. Germline CDR1 is SGHNT and CDR2 is YENEEA. Deletions cut 8 bases from V and 2 bases from J, with 16 bases between. The CDR3 reads CASGPHAGTYEQYF. The CDR3 region has the DNA TGTGCCAGCGGCCCCCATGCGGGGACCTACGAGCAGTACTTC.

This chain uses TRBV30 with TRBJ2-5; possibly TRBD1 for D (6 bases). The CDR3 is 13 amino acids. The ends were cut back, 0 bases at V and 5 bases at J, with 10 bases in the middle. In germline, CDR1 is GTSNPN, CDR2 SVGIG (reference sequence). This CDR3 is CAWSVLGAETQYF. The CDR3 DNA sequence: TGTGCCTGGAGTGTACTGGGGGCCGAGACCCAGTACTTC.

The chain is built from TRBV6-6 and TRBJ2-5; 12 bases are shared with TRBD2. The CDR3 length is 16 residues. J gave up 11 bases and V 2 bases, and 12 bases lay outside the gene matches. CDR1 is MNHNY and CDR2 is SVGAGI in the germline V gene (reference sequence). The CDR3 is CASSYTHPSGGAFQYF. CDR3 nucleotide sequence: TGTGCCAGCAGTTACACACACCCTAGCGGGGGGGCCTTTCAGTACTTC.

This clone was picked up one time. The junction departs from the called germline gene at one end, perhaps through a read error. CDR3: CASSQGLDYEQYF. The CDR3 nucleotides are TGTGCTAGCAGCCAAGGACTAGACTACGAGCAGTACTTC. The chain joins TRBV7-7 to TRBJ2-7, with TRBD2 matching 7 bases. The CDR3 consists of 13 residues. Germline-derived CDR1 and CDR2 are SSHAT and FNYEAQ (reference sequence).

The V and J genes are TRBV5-4 and TRBJ2-1; maybe TRBD2 (5 bases). V lost 1 base and J lost 4, with 15 bases in between. Germline assignment: CDR1 SGHNT and CDR2 YYREEE (reference sequence). The CDR3 contains 16 residues. The DNA for the CDR3 is TGTGCCAGCAGCTTGACGTCGGCGAGCGGATACAATGAGCAGTTCTTC. It codes for CASSLTSASGYNEQFF.

This chain uses TRBV27 with TRBJ1-1; possible D gene TRBD1, 6 bases. The CDR3 has 14 amino acids. The V gene lost 6 bases and the J gene lost 2 bases, with 13 bases spanning the gap. Germline-derived CDR1 and CDR2 are MNHEY and SMNVEV (reference sequence). The CDR3, as DNA: TGTGCCAGCAGGACCCGACAGGCAAACACTGAAGCTTTCTTT. Translation gives CASRTRQANTEAFF.

A single count supports this clone. This rearrangement joins TRBV6-1 to TRBJ2-1; D is undetermined. The V gene's germline CDR1 is MNHNS and CDR2 SASEGT. The CDR3 has 14 residues. Trimming cost V 9 bases and J 0 bases, with 12 bases left between them. CDR3 nucleotide sequence: TGTGCCAGTAATGACTGGAGCTCCTACAATGAGCAGTTCTTC. Translation gives CASNDWSSYNEQFF.

The chain joins TRBV7-8 to TRBJ1-6; D is possibly TRBD1 (5 bases). Trimming stripped 6 bases from V and 4 bases from J, with 10 bases between. The CDR3 has 14 amino acids. CDR1 is SGHVS and CDR2 is FQNEAQ in the germline V gene. The CDR3 spells CASRGDAYNSPLHF. CDR3 DNA: TGTGCCAGCAGAGGGGATGCTTATAATTCACCCCTCCACTTT.

The V and J genes are TRBV7-2 and TRBJ2-2; 11 nucleotides agree with TRBD2. After removal of 5 bases from V and 4 bases from J, the junction contained 6 bases not matched to a gene. CDR3 length: 16 amino acids. Germline CDR1 reads SGHTA; CDR2 reads FQGNSA. CDR3 DNA sequence: TGTGCCAGCAGCGAATATAGCGGGGGGGCCACCGGGGAGCTGTTTTTT. This sequence encodes CASSEYSGGATGELFF. The entire variable domain, with the rest obtained from reference TRBV7-2 and TRBJ2-2, is as follows: GAGVSQSPSNKVTEKGKDVELRCDPISGHTALYWYRQSLGQGLEFLIYFQGNSAPDKSGLPSDRFSAERTGGSVSTLTIQRTQQEDSAVYLCASSEYSGGATGELFFGEGSRLTVL.

The chain employs TRBV5-1 and TRBJ1-1; D may be TRBD1 (5 bases). Germline V CDR1 and CDR2: SGHRS, YFSETQ. V lost 4 bases, J lost 5 bases, and 9 bases lay in between. The CDR3 extends over 12 amino acids. The CDR3 coding sequence is TGCGCCAGCAGCCAGGGTGGTACTGAAGCTTTCTTT. Translation: CASSQGGTEAFF. The entire variable domain, with the rest obtained from reference TRBV5-1 and TRBJ1-1, is as follows: KAGVTQTPRYLIKTRGQQVTLSCSPISGHRSVSWYQQTPGQGLQFLFEYFSETQRNKGNFPGRFSGRQFSNSRSEMNVSTLELGDSALYLCASSQGGTEAFFGQGTRLTVV.

This clone was detected a few times. The rearrangement uses TRBV5-1 and TRBJ1-3, with 7 bases fitting TRBD1. Germline loops: CDR1 SGHRS, CDR2 YFSETQ. This CDR3 contains 17 residues. J gave up 1 base and V 5 bases, and 12 bases lay outside the gene matches. In DNA form, the CDR3 reads TGCGCCAGCAGTGTGGGGGACAGTCAAGGGTCTGGAAACACCATATATTTT. Its translation is CASSVGDSQGSGNTIYF.

The chain couples TRBV7-2 to TRBJ2-5, with D possibly TRBD1 on 6 matching bases. This CDR3 is built from 13 residues. V dropped 3 bases and J dropped 6 bases, with 11 bases sitting between them. Germline loops: CDR1 SGHTA, CDR2 FQGNSA. The CDR3 nucleotides read TGTGCCAGCAGCTTCACAGGGACCAAGACCCAGTACTTC. This encodes CASSFTGTKTQYF.